This TCR beta chain is from a study of blood T cell repertoires in COVID-19. At the level of the study: Samples taken during acute and convalescent COVID-19 were collected in the United States, Italy and Spain.

Residents of about two dozen US areas, aged about 18 to 100 years, made up the participants. Original data processing: Amplification of reference gene primers provided the estimated nucleated cell counts. Assay used: immunoSEQ multiplex PCR; TCRdb lists only in-frame clones, some missing. Clone size and the V and J calls come from that table; the DNA yielded D and trimming. The sample lists over 200,000 clones; approximately 80% were seen once. Sequenced input: PBMCs or T cells enriched from blood (not recorded which). The source of this sequence is a man in his 60s who had recovered from COVID-19.

CDR3 region: CASSLGISGVAPLHF. In DNA form, the CDR3 reads TGTGCCAGCAGCTTAGGAATTTCAGGGGTCGCTCCCCTCCACTTT. The gene calls are TRBV13 and TRBJ1-6; TRBD1 is a possible D gene (6 bases). Germline V gene lookup returns CDR1 PRHDT and CDR2 FYEKMQ (reference sequence). The CDR3 is 15 amino acids. Trimming left V 0 bases short and J 13 bases short, with 16 bases between.